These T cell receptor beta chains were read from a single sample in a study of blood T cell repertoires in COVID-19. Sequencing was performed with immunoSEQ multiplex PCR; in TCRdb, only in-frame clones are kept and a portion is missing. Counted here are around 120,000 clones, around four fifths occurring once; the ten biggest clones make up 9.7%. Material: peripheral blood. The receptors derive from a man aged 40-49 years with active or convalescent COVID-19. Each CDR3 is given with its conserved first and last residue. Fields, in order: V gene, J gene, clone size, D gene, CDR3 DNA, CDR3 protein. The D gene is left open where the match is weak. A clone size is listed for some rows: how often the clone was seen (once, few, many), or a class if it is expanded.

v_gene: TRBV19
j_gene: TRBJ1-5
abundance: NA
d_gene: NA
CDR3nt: TGTGCCAGTGGAGAATGGGGGGATAGCAATCAGCCCCAGCATTTT
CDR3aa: CASGEWGDSNQPQHF

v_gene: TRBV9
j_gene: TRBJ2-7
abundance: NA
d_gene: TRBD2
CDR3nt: TGTGCCAGCAGCCTCAGCGGGAGTGAGTACGAGCAGTACTTC
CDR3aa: CASSLSGSEYEQYF

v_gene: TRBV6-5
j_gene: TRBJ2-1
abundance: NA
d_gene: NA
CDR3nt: TGTGCCAGCAGTTACTACGGGGGAGCCTACAATGAGCAGTTCTTC
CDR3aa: CASSYYGGAYNEQFF

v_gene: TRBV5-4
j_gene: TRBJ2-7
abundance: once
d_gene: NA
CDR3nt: TGTGCCAGCACCCGGGACAGCGGGGGCCGGACCTACGAGCAGTACTTC
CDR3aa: CASTRDSGGRTYEQYF

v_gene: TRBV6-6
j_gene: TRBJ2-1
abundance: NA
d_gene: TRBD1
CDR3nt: TGTGCCAGCAGATCGGGACAGGGAATTTACAATGAGCAGTTCTTC
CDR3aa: CASRSGQGIYNEQFF

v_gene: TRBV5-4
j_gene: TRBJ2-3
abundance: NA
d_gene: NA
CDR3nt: TGTGCCAGCGCAACACCCAGCACAGATACGCAGTATTTT
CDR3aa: CASATPSTDTQYF

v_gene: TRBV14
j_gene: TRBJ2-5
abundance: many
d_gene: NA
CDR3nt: TGTGCCAGCAGCCAAGATTGGGCAGGGGCCCTTGAGACCCAGTACTTC
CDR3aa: CASSQDWAGALETQYF

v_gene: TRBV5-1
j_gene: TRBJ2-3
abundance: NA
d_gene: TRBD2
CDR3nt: TGCGCCAGCAGCCCCGGTGGGGGGGAGGCAGATACGCAGTATTTT
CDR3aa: CASSPGGGEADTQYF

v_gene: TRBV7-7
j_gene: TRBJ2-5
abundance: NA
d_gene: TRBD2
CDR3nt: TGTGCCAGCAGCTTTGGACTAGCAGGGCAAAAAGAGACCCAGTACTTC
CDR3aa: CASSFGLAGQKETQYF

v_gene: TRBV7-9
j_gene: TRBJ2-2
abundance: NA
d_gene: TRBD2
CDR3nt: TGTGCCAGCAGCTTAGGACTAGCGGGGGCTACCGGGGAGCTGTTTTTT
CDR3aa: CASSLGLAGATGELFF

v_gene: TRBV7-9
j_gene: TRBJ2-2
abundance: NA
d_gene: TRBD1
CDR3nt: TGTGCCAGCAGCTCTAGAGGGACAGGGAACACCGGGGAGCTGTTTTTT
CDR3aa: CASSSRGTGNTGELFF

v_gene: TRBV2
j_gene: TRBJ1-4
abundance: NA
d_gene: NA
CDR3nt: TGTGCCAGCAGTGATGGCCGGCGACTTAATGAAAAACTGTTTTTT
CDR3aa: CASSDGRRLNEKLFF

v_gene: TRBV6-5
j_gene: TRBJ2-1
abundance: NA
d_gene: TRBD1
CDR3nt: TGTGCCAGCAGTACCGGGACAGGGGGTAAGAATGAGCAGTTCTTC
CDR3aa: CASSTGTGGKNEQFF

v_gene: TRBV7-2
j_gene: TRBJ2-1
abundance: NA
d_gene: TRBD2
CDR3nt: TGTGCCAGCAGCTTGGGGAGCGGGGGGGCCACTGAGCAGTTCTTC
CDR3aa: CASSLGSGGATEQFF

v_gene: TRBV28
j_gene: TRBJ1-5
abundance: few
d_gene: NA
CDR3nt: TGTGCCAGCACCACGTCTAGCAGACCTAGCAATCAGCCCCAGCATTTT
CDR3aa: CASTTSSRPSNQPQHF

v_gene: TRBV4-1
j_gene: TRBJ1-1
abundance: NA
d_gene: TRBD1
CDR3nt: TGCGCCAGCAGCCAAGCTAGGGAAGGGGGCCGGACTGAAGCTTTCTTT
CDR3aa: CASSQAREGGRTEAFF

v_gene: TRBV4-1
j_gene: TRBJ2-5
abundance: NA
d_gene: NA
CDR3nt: TGCGCCAGCAGCCAAGAAACGGTCCAAGAGACCCAGTACTTC
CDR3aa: CASSQETVQETQYF

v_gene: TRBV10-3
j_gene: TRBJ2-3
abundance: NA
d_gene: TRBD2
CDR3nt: TGTGCCATCAGAGCCGGACTAGCGGGGGATAAGAGCACAGATACGCAGTATTTT
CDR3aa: CAIRAGLAGDKSTDTQYF

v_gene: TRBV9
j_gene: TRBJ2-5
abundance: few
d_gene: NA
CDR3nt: TGTGCCAGCAGCGTAGTTGGAGCCCCAAAAGAGACCCAGTACTTC
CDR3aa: CASSVVGAPKETQYF

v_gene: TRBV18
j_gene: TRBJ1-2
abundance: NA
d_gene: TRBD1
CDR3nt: TGTGCCAGCTCACCGGACAGGGTTAACTATGGCTACACCTTC
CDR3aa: CASSPDRVNYGYTF

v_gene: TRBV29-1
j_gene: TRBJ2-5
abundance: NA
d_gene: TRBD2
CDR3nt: TGCAGCGTGGGGACTAGCGGAGAGACCCAGTACTTC
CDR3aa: CSVGTSGETQYF

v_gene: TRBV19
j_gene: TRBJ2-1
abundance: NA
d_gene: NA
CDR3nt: TGTGCCAGTAGTATCCTAACGTATAATGAGCAGTTCTTC
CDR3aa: CASSILTYNEQFF

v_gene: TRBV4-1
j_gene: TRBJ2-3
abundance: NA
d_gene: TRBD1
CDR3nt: TGCGCCAGCAGCCAAGTAGGGACAGGGACAGATACGCAGTATTTT
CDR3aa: CASSQVGTGTDTQYF

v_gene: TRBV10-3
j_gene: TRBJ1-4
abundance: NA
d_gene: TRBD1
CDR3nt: TGTGCCATCAGTCCGACAGGGTCCGTGGAAAAACTGTTTTTT
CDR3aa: CAISPTGSVEKLFF

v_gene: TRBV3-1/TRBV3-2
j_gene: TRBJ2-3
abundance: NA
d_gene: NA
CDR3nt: TGTGCCAGCAGCCAAGGTAACGGTGCCCGCACAGATACGCAGTATTTT
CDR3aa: CASSQGNGARTDTQYF

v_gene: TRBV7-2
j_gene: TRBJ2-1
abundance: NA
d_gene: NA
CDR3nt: TGTGCCAGCAGCGAACAGGGCTATGAGCAGTTCTTC
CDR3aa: CASSEQGYEQFF

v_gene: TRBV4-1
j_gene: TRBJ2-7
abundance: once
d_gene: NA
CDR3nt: TGCGCCAGCAGCCAAGCGAGGGCCCCGATCTACGAGCAGTACTTC
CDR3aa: CASSQARAPIYEQYF

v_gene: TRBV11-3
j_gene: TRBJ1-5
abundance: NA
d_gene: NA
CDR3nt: TGTGCCAGCAGCTTTAACAGGGGCAATCAGCCCCAGCATTTT
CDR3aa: CASSFNRGNQPQHF

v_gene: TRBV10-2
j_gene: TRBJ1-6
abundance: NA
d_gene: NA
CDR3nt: TGCGCCAGCAGTGACCGGGTTCCGTCCTATAATTCACCCCTCCACTTT
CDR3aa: CASSDRVPSYNSPLHF

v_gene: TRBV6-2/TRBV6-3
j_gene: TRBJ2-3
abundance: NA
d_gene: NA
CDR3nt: TGTGCCAGCAGTTACCCCGACACCACAGATACGCAGTATTTT
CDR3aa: CASSYPDTTDTQYF

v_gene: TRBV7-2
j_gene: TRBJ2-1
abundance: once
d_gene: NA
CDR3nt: TGTGCCAGCAGCAGGATGGCGGACTTTTACAATGAGCAGTTCTTC
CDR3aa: CASSRMADFYNEQFF

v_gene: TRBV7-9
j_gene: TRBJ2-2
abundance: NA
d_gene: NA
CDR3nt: TGTGCCAGCAGCTTACCTTTCACCGGGGAGCTGTTTTTT
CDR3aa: CASSLPFTGELFF

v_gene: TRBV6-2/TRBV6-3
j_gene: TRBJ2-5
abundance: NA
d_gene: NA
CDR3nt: TGTGCCAGCAGTTACAGGTCAACTACTCAAGAGACCCAGTACTTC
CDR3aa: CASSYRSTTQETQYF

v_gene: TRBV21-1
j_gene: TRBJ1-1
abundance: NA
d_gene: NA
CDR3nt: TGTGCCAGCAGCAAGACAGGGAACGCTGAAGCTTTCTTT
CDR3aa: CASSKTGNAEAFF

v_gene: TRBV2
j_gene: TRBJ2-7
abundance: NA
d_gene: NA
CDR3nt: TGTGCCAGCCGGAGACGGACCGGGGACGAGCAGTACTTC
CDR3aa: CASRRRTGDEQYF

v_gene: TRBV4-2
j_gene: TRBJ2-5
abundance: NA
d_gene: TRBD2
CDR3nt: TGTGCCAGCAGCCAAGGCAATAGCGGGGGGGCAGAGACCCAGTACTTC
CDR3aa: CASSQGNSGGAETQYF

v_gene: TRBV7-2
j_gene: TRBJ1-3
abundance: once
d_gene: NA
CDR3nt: TGTGCCAGCAGCTTTACCGGACAGCGCAATGGAAACACCATATATTTT
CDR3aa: CASSFTGQRNGNTIYF

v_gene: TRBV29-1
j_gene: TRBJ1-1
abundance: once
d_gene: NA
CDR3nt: TGCAGCGCCTCGAAAGGGGATAACACTGAAGCTTTCTTT
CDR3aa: CSASKGDNTEAFF

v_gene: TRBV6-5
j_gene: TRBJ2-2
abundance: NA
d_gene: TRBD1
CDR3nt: TGTGCCAGCAGACAGGGGTTGGTGTGGTCCGGGGAGCTGTTTTTT
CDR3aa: CASRQGLVWSGELFF

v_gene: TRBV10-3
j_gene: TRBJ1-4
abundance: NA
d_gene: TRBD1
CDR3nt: TGTGCCATCAGTGAGTCGGACAGGGGTAATGAAAAACTGTTTTTT
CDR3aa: CAISESDRGNEKLFF

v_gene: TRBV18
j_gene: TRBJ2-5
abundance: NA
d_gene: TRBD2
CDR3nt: TGTGCCAGCTCCCCGGGACTAGCGGGGCGGGAGACCCAGTACTTC
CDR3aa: CASSPGLAGRETQYF

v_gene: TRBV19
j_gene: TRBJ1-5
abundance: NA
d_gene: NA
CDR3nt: TGTGCCAGTAGTATTATAACGCGGGGTAGCAATCAGCCCCAGCATTTT
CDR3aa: CASSIITRGSNQPQHF

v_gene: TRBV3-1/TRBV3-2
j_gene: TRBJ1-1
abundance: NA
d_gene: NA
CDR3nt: TGTGCCAGCACCAATGGGGGGAGAACTGAAGCTTTCTTT
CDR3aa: CASTNGGRTEAFF

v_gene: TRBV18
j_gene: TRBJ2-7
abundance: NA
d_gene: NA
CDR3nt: TGTGCCAGCTCAGTGACCGACAAGGGGGAGCAGTACTTC
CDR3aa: CASSVTDKGEQYF

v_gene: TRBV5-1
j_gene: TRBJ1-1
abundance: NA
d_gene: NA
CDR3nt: TGCGCCAGCAGCTTGCTAGGGCCGGGAACTGAAGCTTTCTTT
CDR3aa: CASSLLGPGTEAFF

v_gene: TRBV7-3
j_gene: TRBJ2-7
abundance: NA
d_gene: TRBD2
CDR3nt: TGTGCCAGCAGCCGACTAGCGGGCTCCTACGAGCAGTACTTC
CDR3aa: CASSRLAGSYEQYF